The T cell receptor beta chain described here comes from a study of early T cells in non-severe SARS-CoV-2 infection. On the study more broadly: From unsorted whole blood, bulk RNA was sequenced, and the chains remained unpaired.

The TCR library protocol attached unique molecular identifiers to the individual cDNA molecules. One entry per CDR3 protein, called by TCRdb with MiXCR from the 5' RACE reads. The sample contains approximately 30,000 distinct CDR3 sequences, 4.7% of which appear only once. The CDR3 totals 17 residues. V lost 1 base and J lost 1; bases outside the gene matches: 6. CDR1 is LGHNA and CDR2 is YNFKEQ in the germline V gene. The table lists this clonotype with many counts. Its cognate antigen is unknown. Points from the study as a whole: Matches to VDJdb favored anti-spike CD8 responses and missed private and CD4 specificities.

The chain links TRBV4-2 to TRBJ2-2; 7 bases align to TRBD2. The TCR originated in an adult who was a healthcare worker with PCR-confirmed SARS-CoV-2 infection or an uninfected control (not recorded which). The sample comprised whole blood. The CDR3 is CASSQVPAGENTGELFF. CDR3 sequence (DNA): TGTGCCAGCAGCCAAGTCCCCGCGGGGGAGAACACCGGGGAGCTGTTTTTT.